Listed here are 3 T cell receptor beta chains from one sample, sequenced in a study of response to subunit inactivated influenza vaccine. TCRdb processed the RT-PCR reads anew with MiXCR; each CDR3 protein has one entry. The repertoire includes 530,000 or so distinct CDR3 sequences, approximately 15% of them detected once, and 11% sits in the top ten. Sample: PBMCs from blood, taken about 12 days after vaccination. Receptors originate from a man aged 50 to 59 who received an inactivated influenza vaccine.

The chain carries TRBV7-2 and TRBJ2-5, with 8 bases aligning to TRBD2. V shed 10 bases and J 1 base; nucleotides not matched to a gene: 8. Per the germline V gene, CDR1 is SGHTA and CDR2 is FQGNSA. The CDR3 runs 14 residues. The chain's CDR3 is CANSLAGLQETQYF. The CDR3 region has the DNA TGTGCCAACTCCCTAGCGGGTCTCCAAGAGACCCAGTACTTC.

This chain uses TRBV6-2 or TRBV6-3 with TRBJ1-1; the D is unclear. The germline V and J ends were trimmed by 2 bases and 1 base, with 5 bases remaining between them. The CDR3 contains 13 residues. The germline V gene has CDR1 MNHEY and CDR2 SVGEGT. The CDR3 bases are TGTGCCAGCAGTTACGTAGCGAACACTGAAGCTTTCTTT. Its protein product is CASSYVANTEAFF.

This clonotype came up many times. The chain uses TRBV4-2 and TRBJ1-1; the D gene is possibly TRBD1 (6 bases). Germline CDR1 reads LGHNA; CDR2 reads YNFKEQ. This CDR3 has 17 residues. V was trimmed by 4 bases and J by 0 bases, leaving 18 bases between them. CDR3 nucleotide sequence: TGTGCCAGCAGCCTACCTGAGGGGGGGACCTTGAACACTGAAGCTTTCTTT. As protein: CASSLPEGGTLNTEAFF.